Listed here is a single T cell receptor beta chain. This CDR3 has 13 amino acids. The trim removed 2 bases at V and 10 bases at J, leaving 5 bases unmatched. CDR1 is SGHDT and CDR2 is YYEEEE in the germline V gene. Treatment: oral pan-JAK inhibitor, 5-10 mg twice daily. The record originates from a study of CD8+ T cells in alopecia areata. As the sequencing template, cDNA was produced by extracting RNA and reverse transcribing it. Profiling relied on immunoSEQ multiplex PCR, and the TCRdb table lists in-frame clones only, not all of them. The sample lists around 200,000 clones, 55% to 70% occurring once.

The chain recombines TRBV5-6 with TRBJ2-1; TRBD1 matches at 8 bases. The sequencing here drew on CD4+ T cells sorted from blood, taken at week 4, from a patient treated with tofacitinib. The clonotype was recovered from a human donor with alopecia areata. The CDR3 DNA reads as TGTGCCAGCAGCTTTGGACAGGGCCGGGAGCAGTTCTTC. Its translation is CASSFGQGREQFF.